This passage covers 6 T cell receptor beta chains from one sample sequenced in a study of T cell repertoires in cytomegalovirus infection. TCRdb analysed the reads with MiXCR anew, one entry per CDR3 protein. The sample consists of 450,000 to 550,000 distinct CDR3 sequences, under 45% of them appearing once. These receptors lack a known antigen. The specimen comprised cultured PBMCs, sampled from culture after CMV antigen stimulation. All receptors come from a human donor in good health (CMV status not recorded). Some clones in this sample may be carry-over from other donors' samples.

This clonotype was observed once. The V gene is TRBV9, the J gene TRBJ2-1; 11 nucleotides align to TRBD2. This CDR3 comprises 18 residues. V dropped 0 bases and J dropped 9; count of bases not matched to a gene: 14. Per germline, CDR1 SGDLS and CDR2 YYNGEE. The CDR3 loop reads CASSVVGSGRGVEVEQFF. The DNA of the CDR3 is TGTGCCAGCAGCGTAGTCGGTAGCGGGAGGGGGGTGGAGGTTGAGCAGTTCTTC.

In nucleotides, the CDR3 is TGTGCCAGTAGTACCAGCACTAGGTATTCTAGCACAGATACGCAGTATTTT. Translating it yields CASSTSTRYSSTDTQYF. The chain combines TRBV19 with TRBJ2-3, with a possible D match to TRBD2 (5 bases). Trimming left V 4 bases short and J 0 bases short, with 17 bases between. Germline V gives CDR1 LNHDA, CDR2 SQIVND (reference sequence). This CDR3 region has 17 residues.

This chain uses TRBV7-9 with TRBJ1-4; TRBD1 matches at 7 bases. This CDR3 contains 14 residues. From germline, CDR1 is SEHNR and CDR2 FQNEAQ (reference sequence). V dropped 6 bases and J dropped 8; count of bases not matched to a gene: 9. Here the CDR3 DNA reads TGTGCCAGCAGTTATACAGGGGCCCAGGAAAAACTGTTTTTT. It specifies CASSYTGAQEKLFF.

The chain joins TRBV7-2 to TRBJ2-7; D gene ambiguous. Germline lookup yields CDR1 SGHTA and CDR2 FQGNSA. This CDR3 has 15 residues. Trimming pared 5 bases from V and 3 bases from J, leaving 17 bases between. CDR3 bases: TGTGCCAGCAGCCCTCAGCCCAGTAGATACTACGAGCAGTACTTC. Translation: CASSPQPSRYYEQYF. Combining the CDR3 with reference TRBV7-2 and TRBJ2-7 gives the whole variable domain GAGVSQSPSNKVTEKGKDVELRCDPISGHTALYWYRQSLGQGLEFLIYFQGNSAPDKSGLPSDRFSAERTGGSVSTLTIQRTQQEDSAVYLCASSPQPSRYYEQYFGPGTRLTVT.

This clonotype has only a few counts. The rearrangement uses TRBV12-3 or TRBV12-4 and TRBJ2-1; TRBD2 matches 9 bases. Germline trimming cut 5 bases from V and 4 bases from J; bases unmatched to any gene: 12. CDR3 length: 17 residues. Here the CDR3 DNA reads TGTGCCAGCAGTCCCCCCCTTAGCGGGGGCGCATACAATGAGCAGTTCTTC. This encodes CASSPPLSGGAYNEQFF.

V usage is TRBV6-6 and J usage is TRBJ2-1; D remains ambiguous. Per the germline V gene, CDR1 is MNHNY and CDR2 is SVGAGI (reference sequence). The CDR3 runs 15 residues. Trimming left V 6 bases short and J 8 bases short, with 20 bases between. CDR3 region: CASRSKAIGLDEQFF. CDR3 bases: TGTGCCAGCAGGTCCAAGGCCATCGGGTTGGATGAGCAGTTCTTC.